Presented here are 31 T cell receptor beta chains from one specimen sequenced in a study of neoadjuvant nivolumab and ipilimumab in lung cancer (dated by TCRdb to 2020 to 2021). The method behind the library was the immunoSEQ multiplex PCR assay. Held by TCRdb, this immuneACCESS table contains in-frame sequences only and omits some clones. Under half of the omission traces to an unresolved V gene where checked; the cause of the rest is unknown. The sample profile shows fewer than 30,000 clones; approximately 85% of them were found once. The ten largest clones add up to about 9% of the sample. The time point label for this specimen denotes: at surgical resection after neoadjuvant nivolumab +/- ipilimumab. The source was tumor tissue, collected after neoadjuvant nivolumab, alone or with ipilimumab, at or shortly before surgery. The source of these receptors is an adult with non-small cell lung cancer.

This clone appeared a single time. The V call is TRBV6-1, the J call TRBJ1-5; the D gene is possibly TRBD1 (5 bases). The V end lost 6 bases, the J end lost 2 bases, and 8 bases lay between the germline ends. CDR1 is MNHNS, CDR2 SASEGT, per germline. CDR3 length equals 13 residues. The CDR3, as DNA: TGTGCCAGCAGGGGGGATGGCAATCAGCCCCAGCATTTT. Protein: CASRGDGNQPQHF.

This clone came up a few times. The chain combines TRBV11-3 with TRBJ2-7, with 11 bases lining up with TRBD2. Germline V CDR1 and CDR2: SGHNT, YENEEA. The CDR3 has 16 residues. V was pared by 5 bases and J by 3 bases, with 9 bases of the junction left unmatched. This CDR3 is CASSLSGTSGLYEQYF. CDR3 in DNA: TGTGCCAGCAGCCTATCCGGGACTAGCGGCCTCTACGAGCAGTACTTC.

This clone is labeled as medium-sized (0.01 to 0.1%). This sequence joins TRBV4-1 and TRBJ2-3; possibly TRBD2 for D (5 bases). V was trimmed by 4 bases and J by 5 bases, leaving 13 bases between them. The length of the CDR3 is 14 residues. Germline V gives CDR1 MGHRA, CDR2 YSYEKL. Here the CDR3 reads CASSLSVLVDTQYF. The CDR3 DNA sequence: TGCGCCAGCAGCCTTAGCGTGCTTGTAGATACGCAGTATTTT.

The chain joins TRBV2 to TRBJ2-2; 10 nucleotides line up with TRBD2. The ends lost 8 bases at V and 6 bases at J; junction bases unmatched: 9. The CDR3 loop spans 15 amino acids. CDR1 is SNHLY and CDR2 is FYNNEI in the germline V gene. The CDR3 sequence: CASGKREGPSGELFF. The CDR3 nucleotides read TGTGCCAGCGGGAAGCGGGAGGGCCCGTCCGGGGAGCTGTTTTTT.

This clone was counted once. As DNA, the CDR3 is TGCAGCGTGGTGGGGGGCAGGACCGGGGAGCTGTTTTTT. This gives the protein CSVVGGRTGELFF. The V and J genes are TRBV29-1 and TRBJ2-2, with D tentatively TRBD1 or TRBD2 (6 bases each). CDR3 size: 13 residues. CDR1 is SQVTM and CDR2 is ANQGSEA in the germline V gene. Trimming cost V 6 bases and J 5 bases, with 13 bases left between them.

The chain uses TRBV29-1 and TRBJ2-1; 10 positions agree with TRBD2. Germline V gene data show CDR1 as SQVTM and CDR2 as ANQGSEA. The CDR3 has 13 residues. The V gene end was trimmed by 7 bases and the J gene end by 6 bases; junction bases not matched to a gene: 6. The CDR3 loop reads CSDLAGAFNEQFF. CDR3 coding DNA: TGCAGCGACCTAGCGGGAGCCTTCAATGAGCAGTTCTTC.

For the CDR3, the DNA is TGTGCCAGCAGCTTGGCAACAGAGGTCGGCAGGAACACTGAAGCTTTCTTT. Amino acid sequence: CASSLATEVGRNTEAFF. The V and J genes are TRBV5-6 and TRBJ1-1; D unresolved. The CDR3 sequence is 17 residues long. CDR1 and CDR2 (germline): SGHDT, YYEEEE. V was trimmed by 0 bases and J by 1 base, leaving 16 bases between them.

The V call is TRBV7-2, the J call TRBJ1-1; D remains ambiguous. The germline V and J ends were trimmed by 3 bases and 0 bases, with 5 bases remaining between them. The CDR3 is 13 residues long. Germline V CDR1 and CDR2: SGHTA, FQGNSA. CDR3 in DNA: TGTGCCAGCAGCTTCCACATGAACACTGAAGCTTTCTTT. Protein product: CASSFHMNTEAFF.

The chain uses TRBV18 and TRBJ2-6, with D possibly matching TRBD1 (5 bases). V was clipped by 5 bases and J by 2 bases, with 7 bases between them. This CDR3 region has 14 residues. Germline values: CDR1 KGHSH, CDR2 LQKENI. In DNA, the CDR3 is TGTGCCAGCTCATCAGGGACTGGGGCCAACGTCCTGACTTTC. Its translation is CASSSGTGANVLTF.

By frequency in the sample, this clone is medium-sized. The chain has TRBV5-1 and TRBJ1-3; possibly TRBD1 for D (5 bases). In germline, CDR1 is SGHRS, CDR2 YFSETQ. The CDR3 runs to 15 residues. Trimming stripped 9 bases from V and 8 bases from J, with 24 bases between. The CDR3 coding sequence is TGCGCCATCTGCCTCGAGGGGAGGGGCTTGGACACCATATATTTT. This gives the protein CAICLEGRGLDTIYF.

The chain uses TRBV29-1 and TRBJ2-7, with D hard to call. The CDR3 extends over 11 amino acids. Germline V lookup: CDR1 SQVTM, CDR2 ANQGSEA. Trimming took 7 bases from V and 6 from J, leaving 13 bases between them. The CDR3 DNA reads as TGCAGCGCCACTACGCCCTCCGAGCAGTACTTC. Translation: CSATTPSEQYF.

The chain is built from TRBV7-2 and TRBJ1-4; 10 bases are a match to TRBD1. The germline V gene encodes CDR1 SGHTA and CDR2 FQGNSA. Unmatched junction bases numbered 2, after V lost 3 bases and J lost 7 bases. The CDR3 totals 14 residues. CDR3 sequence reads: CASSLDRGSEKLFF. The CDR3 DNA reads TGTGCCAGCAGCTTGGACAGGGGGAGTGAAAAACTGTTTTTT.

The chain carries TRBV10-3 and TRBJ1-5; D unresolved. Germline V gives CDR1 ENHRY, CDR2 SYGVKD. This CDR3 spans 14 amino acids. The ends were cut back, 4 bases at V and 0 bases at J, with 7 bases in the middle. CDR3 protein: CAISGTTSNQPQHF. The DNA for the CDR3 is TGTGCCATCAGTGGCACGACTAGCAATCAGCCCCAGCATTTT.

The chain is built from TRBV20-1 and TRBJ2-1; possibly TRBD1 for D (6 bases). The CDR3 loop spans 11 amino acids. Per the germline V gene, CDR1 is DFQATT and CDR2 is SNEGSKA (reference sequence). V was clipped by 6 bases and J by 7 bases, with 10 bases between them. CDR3 coding DNA: TGCAGTGCCGGTACAGGGAATGAGCAGTTCTTC. The encoded protein is CSAGTGNEQFF.

The V gene is TRBV7-9, the J gene TRBJ2-1; 8 nucleotides match TRBD1. This CDR3 has 14 residues. Germline CDR1 SEHNR, CDR2 FQNEAQ (reference sequence). Trimming removed 7 bases from V and 5 bases from J; junction bases left unmatched: 7. The CDR3 DNA reads as TGTGCCAGCACCCGGGGGACAGGAAACAATGAGCAGTTCTTC. Translating it yields CASTRGTGNNEQFF.

The rearrangement joins TRBV19 to TRBJ2-2; no clear D gene. Trimming stripped 0 bases from V and 4 bases from J, with 6 bases between. The germline gives CDR1 LNHDA, CDR2 SQIVND (reference sequence). The CDR3 runs to 14 residues. CDR3 sequence reads: CASSIDRTTGELFF. The CDR3 nucleotides read TGTGCCAGTAGTATAGATAGGACCACCGGGGAGCTGTTTTTT.

About this clone: The junction and the germline gene differ at one end; a read error may be behind it. J is TRBJ1-2 and V is TRBV30, with 8 positions matching TRBD1. This CDR3 region has 16 residues. Germline assignment: CDR1 GTSNPN and CDR2 SVGIG (reference sequence). CDR3 amino acids: CAWSQTGAVSSGALYF. The CDR3 nucleotides are TGTGCCTGGAGTCAGACAGGGGCTGTGTCTTCTGGCGCTCTTTACTTC.

The chain combines TRBV6-5 with TRBJ2-2; a weak D match, TRBD2 (5 bases). Trimming removed 2 bases at V and 7 bases at J, with 14 bases between. The CDR3 extends over 15 amino acids. Germline V gene sequence: CDR1 MNHEY, CDR2 SVGAGI. The CDR3 spells CASSYEGLLSGELFF. CDR3 nucleotides: TGTGCCAGCAGTTACGAAGGACTCCTCAGCGGGGAGCTGTTTTTT.

In this sample, this clone turned up once. This chain links TRBV6-1 with TRBJ2-7; TRBD2 matches 12 bases. V shed 5 bases, J shed 6 bases, and the junction held 8 bases outside the gene matches. The CDR3 extends over 15 amino acids. In germline, CDR1 is MNHNS, CDR2 SASEGT. The CDR3 coding sequence is TGTGCCAGCAGTCCCCGGACTAGCGGGGTACTCGAGCAGTACTTC. As protein: CASSPRTSGVLEQYF.

The chain employs TRBV14 and TRBJ2-1; D possibly corresponds to TRBD2 (6 bases). CDR1 is SGHDN and CDR2 is FVKESK in the germline V gene. Trimming shortened V by 4 bases and J by 0 bases, and 13 bases separated the two germline ends. The CDR3 sequence is 16 residues long. CDR3: CASSPPGLSSYNEQFF. CDR3 DNA: TGTGCCAGCAGCCCCCCGGGACTGAGCTCCTACAATGAGCAGTTCTTC.

Here the CDR3 DNA reads TGTGCCAGCAGTGAATGGCCCGCCGGCGGCTACACCTTC. Amino acid sequence: CASSEWPAGGYTF. The chain joins TRBV25-1 to TRBJ1-2; D is undetermined. Trimming cost V 1 base and J 8 bases, with 11 bases left between them. The CDR3 totals 13 residues. CDR1 MGHDK and CDR2 SYGVNS come from the germline V gene.

This chain links TRBV2 with TRBJ2-2; no clear D. The CDR3 has 14 amino acids. V dropped 2 bases and J dropped 6 bases, with 10 bases sitting between them. Germline V gene lookup returns CDR1 SNHLY and CDR2 FYNNEI. The CDR3 DNA follows: TGTGCCAGCAGTGAATTCGCGATTCCCGGGGAGCTGTTTTTT. This encodes CASSEFAIPGELFF.

V is TRBV5-1 and J is TRBJ2-2, with 8 bases fitting TRBD2. The CDR3 runs to 15 residues. Germline V gene lookup returns CDR1 SGHRS and CDR2 YFSETQ. The ends lost 0 bases at V and 7 bases at J; junction bases unmatched: 5. In nucleotides, the CDR3 is TGCGCCAGCAGCTTGGCCGGGAGGGCCGTCGGGGAGCTGTTTTTT. Residues: CASSLAGRAVGELFF.

J is TRBJ2-3 and V is TRBV15; no firm D call. V was cut by 8 bases and J by 0 bases, with 12 bases left in between. The V gene's germline CDR1 is LNHNV and CDR2 YYDKDF (reference sequence). This CDR3 contains 14 residues. The DNA for the CDR3 is TGTGCCACCCGGACGGTGGGTAGCACAGATACGCAGTATTTT. It codes for CATRTVGSTDTQYF.

The table lists this clone with a count of one. This sequence joins TRBV11-3 and TRBJ2-7; TRBD1 matches at 9 bases. CDR1 is SGHNT, CDR2 YENEEA, per germline. The CDR3 spans 16 residues. J gave up 7 bases and V 4 bases, and 14 bases lay outside the gene matches. This CDR3 is CASSSRMGQGPLEQYF. The CDR3 DNA follows: TGTGCCAGCAGCTCAAGGATGGGACAGGGACCTTTAGAGCAGTACTTC.

The count of this clone is one. The rearrangement links TRBV11-2 to TRBJ2-7; 8 bases agree with TRBD2. The CDR3 contains 14 residues. Germline trimming cut 5 bases from V and 9 bases from J; bases unmatched to any gene: 12. Germline-derived CDR1 and CDR2 are SGHAT and FQNNGV. The chain's CDR3 is CASSVTTGGSGQYF. The DNA of the CDR3 is TGTGCCAGCAGCGTCACCACGGGGGGGTCTGGGCAGTACTTC.

The chain is built from TRBV7-2 and TRBJ2-1, with 8 positions matching TRBD2. This CDR3 spans 15 amino acids. In germline, CDR1 is SGHTA, CDR2 FQGNSA. V lost 3 bases and J lost 5; bases outside the gene matches: 6. CDR3 amino acids: CASSFTSGLHNEQFF. The CDR3 DNA is TGTGCCAGCAGCTTTACTAGCGGCCTTCACAATGAGCAGTTCTTC.

This chain links TRBV6-1 with TRBJ2-7; D ambiguous. Germline loops: CDR1 MNHNS, CDR2 SASEGT. CDR3 length: 11 residues. The V and J ends lost 6 bases and 3 bases respectively, with 6 bases between them. The CDR3 DNA is TGTGCCAGCAGCGACGGCTACGAGCAGTACTTC. Translated: CASSDGYEQYF.

The V and J genes are TRBV5-4 and TRBJ1-1, with D perhaps TRBD1 (5 bases). The germline V gene has CDR1 SGHNT and CDR2 YYREEE (reference sequence). V was pared by 3 bases and J by 0 bases, with 9 bases between. This CDR3 has 14 residues. The CDR3 sequence: CASSSQAMNTEAFF. The CDR3 DNA reads as TGTGCCAGCAGCTCACAGGCGATGAACACTGAAGCTTTCTTT.

V and J are TRBV30 and TRBJ2-1, with D maybe TRBD2 (6 bases). Trimming stripped 5 bases from V and 10 bases from J, with 18 bases between. The CDR3 length is 13 residues. Germline V gene sequence: CDR1 GTSNPN, CDR2 SVGIG (reference sequence). CDR3 sequence: CAWGLSAPREQFF. CDR3 nucleotide sequence: TGTGCCTGGGGACTATCGGCTCCCAGGGAGCAGTTCTTC.

The rearrangement joins TRBV29-1 to TRBJ1-1, with 9 bases aligning to TRBD1. Looked up from germline, CDR1 is SQVTM and CDR2 is ANQGSEA. This CDR3 is built from 13 residues. The J segment lost 2 bases and the V segment lost 6 bases, leaving 4 bases of the junction unmatched. DNA of the CDR3: TGCAGCGTGATGGACAGGGGTAACACTGAAGCTTTCTTT. Translated, it gives CSVMDRGNTEAFF.